This TCR beta chain was sequenced during a study of blood T cell repertoires in COVID-19. About the study: Acute and convalescent COVID-19 samples came from the United States, Italy and Spain. PBMCs, B-cell-depleted T cells, or T cells were the source of the cDNA or gDNA that made up the material.

The CDR3 loop spans 16 amino acids. The germline V gene has CDR1 SGHTA and CDR2 FQGNSA. The germline V and J ends were trimmed by 5 bases and 3 bases, with 16 bases remaining between them. The authors' processing: Counts of nucleated cells, estimated from reference gene primer amplification, were obtained. Generated by immunoSEQ multiplex PCR, the TCRdb table keeps only in-frame clones and is missing some. The V and J calls and clone size come from that table; D and trimming were worked out from the DNA. The sample holds fewer than 250,000 clones, approximately 80% seen once. This rearrangement joins TRBV7-2 to TRBJ2-2; the D is unclear. What was sequenced was peripheral blood. This sequence originates from a woman aged 65 to 85 with acute or convalescent COVID-19. The CDR3 DNA reads as TGTGCCAGCAGCCCCCGGAGAGGTGGTGACACCGGGGAGCTGTTTTTT. Translation: CASSPRRGGDTGELFF.